The 25 T cell receptor beta chains presented below share a single source sample, sequenced in a study of OX40 agonist ivuxolimab in advanced cancers. Repertoires were generated with immunoSEQ multiplex PCR, while TCRdb's copy carries only in-frame clones and drops some. The profile shows tens of thousands of clones, roughly 80% of them singletons. Sequenced here: CD4+ or CD8+ T cells sorted from blood, sampled in a trial of the OX40 agonist ivuxolimab. The receptors were gathered from an adult with an advanced solid tumor such as melanoma, head and neck, liver or kidney cancer.

The V call is TRBV18, the J call TRBJ2-1, with 8 nucleotides matching TRBD2. In germline, CDR1 is KGHSH, CDR2 LQKENI. The CDR3 runs 15 residues. Unmatched junction bases numbered 5, after V lost 1 base and J lost 6 bases. In DNA form, the CDR3 reads TGTGCCAGCTCACCACAGCGGGAGTCAGGCAATGAGCAGTTCTTC. Translating it yields CASSPQRESGNEQFF.

The V and J genes are TRBV10-3 and TRBJ2-5; D might be TRBD1 (6 bases). Near its end, the DNA agrees better with TRBJ2-7, so the J call may be wrong. The CDR3 runs to 15 residues. Per the germline V gene, CDR1 is ENHRY and CDR2 is SYGVKD. In DNA form, the CDR3 reads TGTGCCATCAGCAGTCTTGGGACACAAGGTAACGAGCAGTACTTC. Protein product: CAISSLGTQGNEQYF.

The chain carries TRBV18 and TRBJ1-5, with 8 bases matching TRBD1. V shed 3 bases, J shed 4 bases, and the junction held 2 bases outside the gene matches. Germline loops: CDR1 KGHSH, CDR2 LQKENI. CDR3 length: 14 residues. The CDR3 region is CASSPRQGNQPQHF. In DNA, the CDR3 is TGTGCCAGCTCACCTAGACAGGGGAATCAGCCCCAGCATTTT.

This chain uses TRBV2 with TRBJ2-4, with D possibly matching TRBD1 (5 bases). Germline assignment: CDR1 SNHLY and CDR2 FYNNEI. V lost 6 bases to trimming and J lost 1 base, with 10 bases between them. The CDR3 is 14 residues long. As DNA, the CDR3 is TGTGCCAGCAGATCAGGGAAGGCCAAAAACATTCAGTACTTC. It is translated as CASRSGKAKNIQYF.

V and J are TRBV11-3 and TRBJ2-3; 9 bases match TRBD1. The germline gives CDR1 SGHNT, CDR2 YENEEA. Trimming took 2 bases from V and 5 from J; bases not matched to a gene: 8. The CDR3 spans 16 residues. CDR3 sequence reads: CASSLRDRVRGDTQYF. The CDR3 DNA reads TGTGCCAGCAGCTTAAGGGACAGGGTCCGGGGAGATACGCAGTATTTT.

CDR3: CSVEGTSANNEQFF. DNA for the CDR3: TGCAGCGTTGAAGGGACTAGCGCCAACAATGAGCAGTTCTTC. V and J are TRBV29-1 and TRBJ2-1; 9 positions agree with TRBD2. The V and J ends lost 1 base and 5 bases, in that order; junction bases with no gene match: 3. CDR1 SQVTM and CDR2 ANQGSEA come from the germline V gene. The CDR3 runs to 14 residues.

The V and J genes are TRBV6-1 and TRBJ2-7; D gene uncertain. Germline V lookup: CDR1 MNHNS, CDR2 SASEGT. This CDR3 region has 14 residues. V was pared by 0 bases and J by 7 bases, with 13 bases between. CDR3 amino acids: CASSEAYPNLEQYF. CDR3 coding DNA: TGTGCCAGCAGTGAAGCGTACCCGAATCTAGAGCAGTACTTC.

This sequence joins TRBV27 and TRBJ2-1; D may be TRBD2 (6 bases). Germline V gives CDR1 MNHEY, CDR2 SMNVEV (reference sequence). V was shortened by 1 base and J by 4 bases, with 8 bases between the two germline ends. The CDR3 spans 14 residues. The CDR3 nucleotides are TGTGCCAGCAGTTTATGGGGGGAATACAATGAGCAGTTCTTC. Protein product: CASSLWGEYNEQFF.

This sequence joins TRBV30 and TRBJ2-1, with D perhaps TRBD2 (6 bases). Trimming cost V 3 bases and J 5 bases, with 17 bases left between them. The CDR3 is 15 residues long. The germline V gene encodes CDR1 GTSNPN and CDR2 SVGIG (reference sequence). CDR3 coding DNA: TGTGCCTGGAGCCCGGCGGGACTGGCGAACAATGAGCAGTTCTTC. Translating gives CAWSPAGLANNEQFF.

Notes on this clone: The CDR3 end shows no conserved phenylalanine or tryptophan, and so a read error is likely. No DNA is shown, since the ends of the CDR3 on it are uncertain; the CDR3 is the one TCRdb lists. The chain combines TRBV2 with TRBJ2-7; the table names TRBD2, a call not compared with the DNA. Germline CDR1 and CDR2: SNHLY and FYNNEI. The CDR3 is made up of 13 amino acids, end residues included. The CDR3 spells CASIILAGETLAL.

The chain has TRBV28 and TRBJ2-5; the match to TRBD2 covers 13 bases. Germline trimming cut 7 bases from V and 4 bases from J; bases unmatched to any gene: 15. This CDR3 is built from 18 residues. CDR1 is MDHEN and CDR2 is SYDVKM in the germline V gene. CDR3 sequence (DNA): TGTGCCAGCACCGCTACGAAGGGACTAGCGGGATGGAGAGAGACCCAGTACTTC. Protein sequence: CASTATKGLAGWRETQYF.

This sequence joins TRBV28 and TRBJ1-4; TRBD1 is a possible D gene (6 bases). Germline CDR1 reads MDHEN; CDR2 reads SYDVKM. The CDR3 consists of 15 residues. Trimming removed 8 bases at V and 5 bases at J, with 18 bases between. CDR3 in DNA: TGTGCCAGCGGACCCTACAGGGCGTGGAATGAAAAACTGTTTTTT. Translation gives CASGPYRAWNEKLFF.

V usage is TRBV5-6 and J usage is TRBJ2-7; D unresolved. The CDR3 runs to 12 residues. Between the trimmed V and J ends, which lost 3 bases and 0 bases, there was a span of 4 bases. Germline CDR1 is SGHDT and CDR2 is YYEEEE. This chain's CDR3 is CASSSDSYEQYF. CDR3 DNA: TGTGCCAGCAGCTCGGACTCCTACGAGCAGTACTTC.

The chain carries TRBV11-3 and TRBJ2-7; the D is unclear. V was pared by 3 bases and J by 2 bases, with 14 bases between. Germline V gene data show CDR1 as SGHNT and CDR2 as YENEEA. The CDR3 spans 15 residues. The CDR3, as DNA: TGTGCCAGCAGCTTGAGTGGCCCGGATACCTACGAGCAGTACTTC. It encodes CASSLSGPDTYEQYF. Variable domain in full (rest from reference TRBV11-3 and TRBJ2-7): EAGVVQSPRYKIIEKKQPVAFWCNPISGHNTLYWYLQNLGQGPELLIRYENEEAVDDSQLPKDRFSAERLKGVDSTLKIQPAELGDSAVYLCASSLSGPDTYEQYFGPGTRLTVT.

The gene calls are TRBV2 and TRBJ1-2, with unresolved D. The CDR3 runs to 14 residues. Trimming took off 5 bases at V and 4 bases at J, with 14 bases between the two ends. CDR1 SNHLY and CDR2 FYNNEI come from the germline V gene. CDR3 DNA: TGTGCCAGCAGTTCCGATGGCAGTTCCTATGGCTACACCTTC. Translation gives CASSSDGSSYGYTF.

The chain joins TRBV5-4 to TRBJ2-3, with 13 nucleotides matching TRBD2. Losses at the gene ends were 3 bases for V and 6 bases for J; bases not matched to a gene: 10. CDR1 and CDR2 from the germline V gene are SGHNT and YYREEE (reference sequence). The CDR3 consists of 17 residues. The CDR3 region is CASSSPTSGRAHDTQYF. CDR3 DNA: TGTGCCAGCAGCTCCCCAACTAGCGGGAGGGCCCATGATACGCAGTATTTT.

The chain couples TRBV7-2 to TRBJ2-3; D unresolved. The CDR3 is made up of 16 amino acids. Germline CDR1 and CDR2: SGHTA and FQGNSA. V was pared by 7 bases and J by 5 bases, with 22 bases between. CDR3 region: CASTPPPQTVQDTQYF. Here the CDR3 DNA reads TGTGCCAGCACCCCCCCGCCCCAGACGGTCCAAGATACGCAGTATTTT.

The chain employs TRBV5-5 and TRBJ2-5; 11 bases are shared with TRBD2. From germline, CDR1 is SGHKS and CDR2 YYEKEE (reference sequence). The CDR3 spans 17 residues. Trimming cost V 1 base and J 5 bases; bases outside gene matches: 10. The CDR3 DNA sequence: TGTGCCAGCAGCTTGCGGGCACTAGCGGGAGAGGGGGAGACCCAGTACTTC. It specifies CASSLRALAGEGETQYF.

This clone was seen only once. The V gene is TRBV28, the J gene TRBJ2-7, with 9 positions matching TRBD2. The CDR3 sequence is 13 residues long. V shed 8 bases, J shed 5 bases, and the junction held 7 bases outside the gene matches. CDR1 is MDHEN, CDR2 SYDVKM, per germline. CDR3 region: CASHYSGSHEQYF. As DNA, the CDR3 is TGTGCCAGCCACTATAGCGGGAGCCACGAGCAGTACTTC.

The rearrangement joins TRBV4-3 to TRBJ2-7; 9 bases align to TRBD2. With 1 base clipped from V and 6 bases from J, the junction kept 7 bases outside the gene matches. The CDR3 contains 15 residues. Germline V gene lookup returns CDR1 LGHNA and CDR2 YSLEER. CDR3: CASSQGLAGWSEQYF. Written as DNA, the CDR3 is TGCGCCAGCAGCCAAGGGCTAGCGGGATGGTCCGAGCAGTACTTC.

Only one count was recorded for this clone. This chain links TRBV7-9 with TRBJ2-5; D possibly matches TRBD1 or TRBD2 (5 bases each). V was cut by 5 bases and J by 4 bases, with 17 bases left in between. Germline V CDR1 and CDR2: SEHNR, FQNEAQ (reference sequence). The CDR3 is 15 amino acids. As DNA, the CDR3 is TGTGCCAGCAGCCCGAACCTTCGGGACGGAGAGACCCAGTACTTC. Translated: CASSPNLRDGETQYF.

J is TRBJ2-5 and V is TRBV20-1; no reliable D call. CDR3 length: 11 amino acids. Between the trimmed V and J ends, which lost 4 bases and 4 bases, there was a span of 7 bases. Looked up from germline, CDR1 is DFQATT and CDR2 is SNEGSKA (reference sequence). The CDR3 sequence: CSANWGETQYF. The CDR3 nucleotides read TGCAGTGCTAACTGGGGAGAGACCCAGTACTTC.

The chain carries TRBV12-5 and TRBJ2-5; 9 nucleotides match TRBD1. The J segment lost 6 bases and the V segment lost 0 bases, leaving 17 bases of the junction unmatched. Looked up from germline, CDR1 is LGHNT and CDR2 is FRNRAP. The CDR3 is 19 amino acids. DNA for the CDR3: TGTGCTAGTGGTTTGGTACTACAGGGGGCGGGCCAGGTTAGGAAGACCCAGTACTTC. Its protein product is CASGLVLQGAGQVRKTQYF.

This chain connects TRBV7-9 to TRBJ2-7; 9 bases agree with TRBD1. The V gene end was trimmed by 5 bases and the J gene end by 0 bases; junction bases not matched to a gene: 5. This CDR3 is built from 15 residues. Germline CDR1 SEHNR, CDR2 FQNEAQ (reference sequence). CDR3 sequence reads: CASSPGTGISYEQYF. CDR3 nucleotide sequence: TGTGCCAGCAGCCCCGGGACAGGGATCTCCTACGAGCAGTACTTC.

The V and J genes are TRBV9 and TRBJ2-1, with D possibly matching TRBD2 (5 bases). Germline V gene lookup returns CDR1 SGDLS and CDR2 YYNGEE. V lost 6 bases and J lost 3, with 16 bases in between. CDR3 size: 15 residues. The CDR3 region is CASTALPGFYNEQFF. DNA of the CDR3: TGTGCCAGCACCGCCTTACCGGGATTCTACAATGAGCAGTTCTTC.